This entry lists 24 T cell receptor beta chains sequenced from one sample in a study of vaccination and CD4 T cells after COVID-19. Treatment described: approximately nine-day PBMC culture with coronavirus spike peptide pools or control peptides (ViraFEST assay). Their recognized antigens are unknown. Sequencing of cultured CD4+ T cell DNA used the Oncomine TCR Beta short-read assay. One entry per CDR3 protein, called by TCRdb with MiXCR from the PCR reads. The table lists over 9,500 distinct CDR3 sequences, 76% of them singletons. Sequencing used CD4+ T cells from blood, cultured in vitro. The receptors were sampled from a human donor who had recovered from COVID-19.

The chain couples TRBV28 to TRBJ1-1; weak D call: TRBD1 (5 bases). The ends were cut back, 8 bases at V and 1 base at J, with 20 bases in the middle. The length of the CDR3 is 16 residues. CDR1 and CDR2 from the germline V gene are MDHEN and SYDVKM. CDR3 DNA sequence: TGTGCCAGCCTTCCCCCCGGGGACTGGAAGAACACTGAAGCTTTCTTT. Amino acid sequence: CASLPPGDWKNTEAFF. The full variable domain, with the rest looked up from reference TRBV28 and TRBJ1-1, is DVKVTQSSRYLVKRTGEKVFLECVQDMDHENMFWYRQDPGLGLRLIYFSYDVKMKEKGDIPEGYSVSREKKERFSLILESASTNQTSMYLCASLPPGDWKNTEAFFGQGTRLTVV.

This clonotype was recorded once. This chain links TRBV19 with TRBJ1-6; 7 bases are a match to TRBD1. With V trimmed by 4 bases and J by 6 bases, 6 bases remained unmatched. Germline V gene lookup returns CDR1 LNHDA and CDR2 SQIVND (reference sequence). The length of the CDR3 is 15 residues. This CDR3 reads CASSNGQASNSPLHF. The CDR3, as DNA: TGTGCCAGTAGTAACGGACAGGCGAGTAATTCACCCCTCCACTTT.

J is TRBJ2-7 and V is TRBV20-1; 10 nucleotides match TRBD1. Germline values: CDR1 DFQATT, CDR2 SNEGSKA (reference sequence). The CDR3 loop spans 14 amino acids. Losses at the gene ends were 2 bases for V and 7 bases for J; bases not matched to a gene: 8. In DNA, the CDR3 is TGCAGTGCTAGATCAGACAGGGGGCGAGGGGAGCAGTACTTC. This gives the protein CSARSDRGRGEQYF.

By sample fraction, this clonotype is medium-sized. V and J are TRBV6-2 or TRBV6-3 and TRBJ1-2; a weak D match, TRBD1 (6 bases). The germline V and J ends were trimmed by 2 bases and 4 bases, with 14 bases remaining between them. The CDR3 totals 15 residues. The germline V gene has CDR1 MNHEY and CDR2 SVGEGT. The CDR3 nucleotides read TGTGCCAGCAGTTACGGTCAGGGGTCCCTCTATGGCTACACCTTC. Amino acids: CASSYGQGSLYGYTF.

This clonotype was counted only a few times. The V gene is TRBV12-3 or TRBV12-4, the J gene TRBJ1-6; 7 bases are shared with TRBD1. The CDR3 is made up of 14 amino acids. Germline trimming cut 3 bases from V and 6 bases from J; bases unmatched to any gene: 2. The CDR3 bases are TGTGCCAGCAGTTTGGCAGGGGGTAATTCACCCCTCCACTTT. Protein product: CASSLAGGNSPLHF.

Worth noting for this clonotype: Because the CDR3 is missing its conserved closing phenylalanine or tryptophan, this is likely a read error. The chain is built from TRBV15 and TRBJ1-2; D uncertain. V dropped 0 bases and J dropped 8 bases, with 10 bases sitting between them. The CDR3 has 13 amino acids. Germline V gene lookup returns CDR1 LNHNV and CDR2 YYDKDF (reference sequence). CDR3 in amino acids: CATSRDLTPGYTL. The CDR3 coding sequence is TGTGCCACCAGCAGAGATTTAACGCCGGGCTACACCCTC.

The genes are TRBV6-5 and TRBJ2-1, with D uncertain. The CDR3 has 14 amino acids. CDR1 and CDR2 from the germline V gene are MNHEY and SVGAGI. The V end lost 0 bases, the J end lost 8 bases, and 11 bases lay between the germline ends. The CDR3 here is CASSYSPMVHEQFF. The CDR3 nucleotides read TGTGCCAGCAGTTACTCGCCGATGGTCCATGAGCAGTTCTTC.

The chain uses TRBV20-1 and TRBJ1-1; 8 nucleotides agree with TRBD1. This CDR3 comprises 14 residues. Germline V gene data show CDR1 as DFQATT and CDR2 as SNEGSKA (reference sequence). V shed 6 bases and J 0 bases; nucleotides not matched to a gene: 6. The CDR3 loop is CSARTGTMNTEAFF. CDR3 nucleotide sequence: TGCAGTGCCCGGACAGGGACCATGAACACTGAAGCTTTCTTT.

In its sample, this clonotype was seen a few times. This rearrangement joins TRBV24-1 to TRBJ1-5, with 8 bases lining up with TRBD1. This CDR3 comprises 15 residues. J gave up 1 base and V 10 bases, and 8 bases lay outside the gene matches. Germline assignment: CDR1 KGHDR and CDR2 SFDVKD. CDR3 bases: TGTGCCACACACGGGAGGACAGGGAGCAATCAGCCCCAGCATTTT. Translated, it gives CATHGRTGSNQPQHF.

The chain joins TRBV7-8 to TRBJ2-3; 10 positions agree with TRBD2. This CDR3 comprises 16 residues. Losses at the gene ends were 5 bases for V and 1 base for J; bases not matched to a gene: 6. Germline V gene data show CDR1 as SGHVS and CDR2 as FQNEAQ. The CDR3: CASSRDGLAGTDTQYF. CDR3 coding DNA: TGTGCCAGCAGCCGAGATGGACTAGCGGGCACAGATACGCAGTATTTT.

The V gene is TRBV18, the J gene TRBJ1-2; 10 positions agree with TRBD1. The CDR3 totals 15 residues. CDR1 and CDR2 (germline): KGHSH, LQKENI. Trimming removed 3 bases from V and 4 bases from J; junction bases left unmatched: 5. In DNA, the CDR3 is TGTGCCAGCTCACCGGGACAGGGGTCGACCTATGGCTACACCTTC. Translated: CASSPGQGSTYGYTF.

The rearrangement uses TRBV19 and TRBJ1-5, with a tentative D call TRBD1 (6 bases). The ends were cut back, 2 bases at V and 1 base at J, with 12 bases in the middle. CDR1 LNHDA and CDR2 SQIVND come from the germline V gene (reference sequence). The CDR3 has 16 residues. The DNA of the CDR3 is TGTGCCAGTAGTATATGGGGGCAGGGAAGCAATCAGCCCCAGCATTTT. Encoded protein: CASSIWGQGSNQPQHF.

V is TRBV7-9 and J is TRBJ2-3, with a possible D match to TRBD1 (6 bases). V lost 4 bases and J lost 4, with 6 bases in between. In germline, CDR1 is SEHNR, CDR2 FQNEAQ (reference sequence). There are 12 residues in the CDR3. The DNA for the CDR3 is TGTGCCAGCAGCTACAGGGCAGATACGCAGTATTTT. Translation gives CASSYRADTQYF.

V usage is TRBV7-2 and J usage is TRBJ1-2; 10 nucleotides align to TRBD1. With 5 bases clipped from V and 5 bases from J, the junction kept 5 bases outside the gene matches. CDR3 length: 14 residues. Germline loops: CDR1 SGHTA, CDR2 FQGNSA. Written as DNA, the CDR3 is TGTGCCAGCAGCCATCCGGGACAGGGGTATGGCTACACCTTC. Its translation is CASSHPGQGYGYTF.

The chain combines TRBV20-1 with TRBJ1-1; the match to TRBD1 covers 10 bases. The V gene end was trimmed by 1 base and the J gene end by 1 base; junction bases not matched to a gene: 6. Germline V CDR1 and CDR2: DFQATT, SNEGSKA (reference sequence). The CDR3 spans 16 residues. DNA for the CDR3: TGCAGTGCTAGAGGTGGGACAGGGGATTGGAACACTGAAGCTTTCTTT. This codes for CSARGGTGDWNTEAFF.

V usage is TRBV20-1 and J usage is TRBJ1-5; 7 nucleotides match TRBD1. The CDR3 length is 15 residues. The germline V gene encodes CDR1 DFQATT and CDR2 SNEGSKA (reference sequence). V lost 3 bases, J lost 2 bases, and 7 bases stayed unmatched. The CDR3 DNA is TGCAGTGCTAGCAACAGACAGGGAGGCAATCAGCCCCAGCATTTT. Translation: CSASNRQGGNQPQHF.

The V and J genes are TRBV19 and TRBJ1-5, with D unclear. Per the germline V gene, CDR1 is LNHDA and CDR2 is SQIVND (reference sequence). The V end was cut by 7 bases, the J end by 2 bases, with 15 bases between. The CDR3 has 15 residues. The CDR3 loop reads CASNNKDLRNQPQHF. The CDR3 DNA is TGTGCCAGTAATAATAAGGACTTGCGCAATCAGCCCCAGCATTTT. The full variable domain, its missing parts supplied by reference TRBV19 and TRBJ1-5, is DGGITQSPKYLFRKEGQNVTLSCEQNLNHDAMYWYRQDPGQGLRLIYYSQIVNDFQKGDIAEGYSVSREKKESFPLTVTSAQKNPTAFYLCASNNKDLRNQPQHFGDGTRLSIL.

This chain connects TRBV18 to TRBJ1-2; the match to TRBD1 covers 7 bases. The CDR3 totals 13 residues. The J segment lost 9 bases and the V segment lost 3 bases, leaving 7 bases of the junction unmatched. The germline V gene has CDR1 KGHSH and CDR2 LQKENI. This chain's CDR3 is CASSPGQGVRYTF. In DNA form, the CDR3 reads TGTGCCAGCTCACCGGGGCAGGGGGTGCGCTACACCTTC.

The V call is TRBV6-1, the J call TRBJ1-5; TRBD1 matches 9 bases. Germline CDR1 reads MNHNS; CDR2 reads SASEGT. Trimming removed 6 bases from V and 7 bases from J; junction bases left unmatched: 13. The CDR3 sequence is 16 residues long. CDR3: CASRHSSTGGKQPQHF. The CDR3 bases are TGTGCCAGCAGACACTCATCGACAGGGGGGAAACAGCCCCAGCATTTT.

The rearrangement links TRBV7-3 to TRBJ1-3; D call uncertain. Deletions cut 1 base from V and 0 bases from J, with 7 bases between. The germline V gene has CDR1 SGHTA and CDR2 FQGTGA. There are 15 residues in the CDR3. The CDR3 reads CASSLRGDSGNTIYF. In nucleotides, the CDR3 is TGTGCCAGCAGCTTAAGAGGAGACTCTGGAAACACCATATATTTT.

The J gene is TRBJ1-3, the V gene TRBV6-5, with D hard to call. Between the trimmed V and J ends, which lost 0 bases and 4 bases, there was a span of 16 bases. This CDR3 is 17 amino acids long. Germline loops: CDR1 MNHEY, CDR2 SVGAGI. CDR3 in DNA: TGTGCCAGCAGTTACTCTCGGAGCTCTTCCTTCGGAAACACCATATATTTT. Its translation: CASSYSRSSSFGNTIYF.

The chain has TRBV2 and TRBJ2-5, with D unresolved. CDR3 length equals 11 residues. The germline V and J ends were trimmed by 1 base and 5 bases, with 2 bases remaining between them. In germline, CDR1 is SNHLY, CDR2 FYNNEI. The CDR3 DNA follows: TGTGCCAGCAGTGAAGGGGAGACCCAGTACTTC. Protein sequence: CASSEGETQYF.

This clonotype was counted only a few times. The chain is built from TRBV10-2 and TRBJ1-2, with TRBD1 as a possible D gene (6 bases). The V end was cut by 1 base, the J end by 1 base, with 10 bases between. This CDR3 contains 15 residues. CDR1 and CDR2 (germline): WSHSY, SAAADI. The CDR3 coding sequence is TGCGCCAGCAGTGAGTGGGGGCCGGGTAACTATGGCTACACCTTC. Its translation: CASSEWGPGNYGYTF.

V and J are TRBV24-1 and TRBJ2-3, with TRBD2 identical over 7 bases. Germline CDR1 KGHDR, CDR2 SFDVKD. The CDR3 has 15 amino acids. The junction had 9 bases not matched to a gene; V was cut back by 5 bases and J by 5 bases. Here the CDR3 reads CATSASGGGGDTQYF. DNA for the CDR3: TGTGCCACCAGTGCGTCGGGAGGTGGAGGAGATACGCAGTATTTT.